These 2 T cell receptor beta chains came from one sample sequenced in a study of blood T cell repertoires in COVID-19 (dated by TCRdb to 2020 to 2021). Libraries were prepared through the immunoSEQ multiplex PCR assay. Entries here come from immuneACCESS through TCRdb and include only in-frame sequences with V and J called. Some clones fail to appear in such tables; in the studies checked, an unresolved V gene covers under half of the shortfall, and the cause of the remainder is unknown. The sample table shows 200,000 to 250,000 clones, and 80% to 90% are seen once. Clones ranked in the top ten supply 3% to 4% of the sample. Sequencing was performed on PBMCs or T cells enriched from blood (not recorded which). The receptor set was obtained from a middle-aged woman with acute COVID-19.

The chain joins TRBV20-1 to TRBJ2-7; D unresolved. V dropped 3 bases and J dropped 5 bases, with 17 bases sitting between them. Germline V gene lookup returns CDR1 DFQATT and CDR2 SNEGSKA (reference sequence). CDR3 length: 14 amino acids. CDR3 protein: CSASKGRGADEQYF. The CDR3 DNA reads as TGCAGTGCTAGTAAAGGAAGAGGTGCCGACGAGCAGTACTTC.

The table lists this clone with a few counts. V gene TRBV7-2 combines with J gene TRBJ1-1; 7 bases are a match to TRBD1. V lost 2 bases and J lost 4; bases outside the gene matches: 4. In germline, CDR1 is SGHTA, CDR2 FQGNSA. CDR3 length equals 14 residues. As DNA, the CDR3 is TGTGCCAGCAGCTTACAGGGGGTGGGCACTGAAGCTTTCTTT. This sequence encodes CASSLQGVGTEAFF. Based on the CDR3 plus reference TRBV7-2 and TRBJ1-1, the full variable domain is GAGVSQSPSNKVTEKGKDVELRCDPISGHTALYWYRQSLGQGLEFLIYFQGNSAPDKSGLPSDRFSAERTGGSVSTLTIQRTQQEDSAVYLCASSLQGVGTEAFFGQGTRLTVV.